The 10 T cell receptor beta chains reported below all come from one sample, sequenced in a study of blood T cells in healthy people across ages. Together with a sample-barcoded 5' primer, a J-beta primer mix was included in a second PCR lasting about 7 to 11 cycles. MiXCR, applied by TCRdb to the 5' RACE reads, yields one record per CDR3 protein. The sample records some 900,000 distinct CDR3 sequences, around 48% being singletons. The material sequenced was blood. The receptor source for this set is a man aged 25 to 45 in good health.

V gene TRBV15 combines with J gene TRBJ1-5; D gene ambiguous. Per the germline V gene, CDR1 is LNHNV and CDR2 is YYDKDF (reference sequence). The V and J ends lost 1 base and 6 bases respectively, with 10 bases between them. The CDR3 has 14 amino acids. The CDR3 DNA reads TGTGCCACCAGCAGAGCCGAGACTGGTCAGCCCCAGCATTTT. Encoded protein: CATSRAETGQPQHF.

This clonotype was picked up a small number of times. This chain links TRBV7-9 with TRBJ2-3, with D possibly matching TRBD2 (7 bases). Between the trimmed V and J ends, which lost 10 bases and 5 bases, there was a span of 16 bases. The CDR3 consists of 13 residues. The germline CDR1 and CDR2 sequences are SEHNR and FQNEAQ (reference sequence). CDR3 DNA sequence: TGTGCCACCAAGGGGGGGGCCGGAGATACGCAGTATTTT. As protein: CATKGGAGDTQYF.

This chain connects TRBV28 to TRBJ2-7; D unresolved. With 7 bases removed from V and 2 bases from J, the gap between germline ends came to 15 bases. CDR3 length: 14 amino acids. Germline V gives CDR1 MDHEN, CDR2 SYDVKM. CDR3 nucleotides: TGTGCCAGCATCACCCGGACCGCAACCTACGAGCAGTACTTC. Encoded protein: CASITRTATYEQYF.

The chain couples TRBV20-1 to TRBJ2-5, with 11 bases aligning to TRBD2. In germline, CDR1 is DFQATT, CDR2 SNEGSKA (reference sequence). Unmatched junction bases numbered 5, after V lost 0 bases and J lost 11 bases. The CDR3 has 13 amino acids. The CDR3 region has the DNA TGCAGTGCTAGAGAGACTAGCGGGGCCCAGCAGTACTTC. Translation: CSARETSGAQQYF.

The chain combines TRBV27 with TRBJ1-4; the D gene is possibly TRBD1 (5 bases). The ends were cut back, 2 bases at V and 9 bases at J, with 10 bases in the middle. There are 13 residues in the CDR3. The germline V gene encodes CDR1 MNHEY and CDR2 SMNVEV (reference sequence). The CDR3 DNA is TGTGCCAGCAGTTTACAGGGAGATAAAAAACTGTTTTTT. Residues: CASSLQGDKKLFF.

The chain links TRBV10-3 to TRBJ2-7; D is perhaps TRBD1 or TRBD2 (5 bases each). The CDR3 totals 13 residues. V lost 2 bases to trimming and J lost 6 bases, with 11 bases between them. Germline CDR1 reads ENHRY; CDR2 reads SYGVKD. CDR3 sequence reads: CAISEHPGPEQYF. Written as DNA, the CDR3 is TGTGCCATCAGTGAGCATCCGGGGCCCGAGCAGTACTTC.

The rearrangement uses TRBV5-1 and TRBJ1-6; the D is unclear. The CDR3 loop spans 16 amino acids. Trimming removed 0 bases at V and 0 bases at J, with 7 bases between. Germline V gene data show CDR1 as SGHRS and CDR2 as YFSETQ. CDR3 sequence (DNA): TGCGCCAGCAGCTTGGAGGGTCCCTCCTATAATTCACCCCTCCACTTT. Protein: CASSLEGPSYNSPLHF.

The CDR3: CASSSPGGALYGYTF. For the CDR3, the DNA is TGTGCCAGCAGTTCTCCCGGAGGGGCCCTCTATGGCTACACCTTC. V usage is TRBV12-3 or TRBV12-4 and J usage is TRBJ1-2, with D possibly TRBD1 on 5 matching bases. Trimming left V 4 bases short and J 4 bases short, with 16 bases between. This CDR3 comprises 15 residues.

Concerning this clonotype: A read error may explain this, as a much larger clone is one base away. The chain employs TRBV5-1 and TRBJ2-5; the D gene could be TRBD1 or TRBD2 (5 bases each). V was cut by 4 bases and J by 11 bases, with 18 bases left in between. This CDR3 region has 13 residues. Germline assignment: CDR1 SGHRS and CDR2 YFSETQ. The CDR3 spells CASSAGTLTGQYF. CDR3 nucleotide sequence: TGCGCCAGCAGCGCCGGGACCTTAACCGGGCAGTACTTC.

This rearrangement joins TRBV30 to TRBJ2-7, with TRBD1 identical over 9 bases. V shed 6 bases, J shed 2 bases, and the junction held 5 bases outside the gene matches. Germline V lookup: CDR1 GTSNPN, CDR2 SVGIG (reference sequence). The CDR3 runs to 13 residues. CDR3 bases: TGTGCCTGCCGGGACAGGGCCACCTACGAGCAGTACTTC. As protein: CACRDRATYEQYF.